Below, 31 T cell receptor beta chains from the same sample are listed, as sequenced in a study of T cell changes during pregnancy in multiple sclerosis. Profiling relied on immunoSEQ multiplex PCR, and the TCRdb table lists in-frame clones only, not all of them. The sample has about 100,000 clones, about nine tenths seen once. Specimen: peripheral blood, collected in the third trimester of pregnancy. Every receptor here comes from a female donor in good health, enrolled as a control in a pregnancy study.

V usage is TRBV4-1 and J usage is TRBJ2-7; 8 bases are shared with TRBD2. Germline assignment: CDR1 MGHRA and CDR2 YSYEKL. J gave up 3 bases and V 1 base, and 5 bases lay outside the gene matches. The CDR3 has 15 residues. CDR3 residues: CASSQVRTSSYEQYF. The CDR3 DNA sequence: TGCGCCAGCAGCCAAGTAAGGACTAGCAGCTACGAGCAGTACTTC.

This chain connects TRBV5-4 to TRBJ2-5; 11 bases align to TRBD1. There are 15 residues in the CDR3. Germline values: CDR1 SGHNT, CDR2 YYREEE (reference sequence). J was trimmed by 5 bases and V by 4 bases; bases with no gene match: 7. The CDR3 DNA reads as TGTGCCAGCAGCGGGGACAGGGGGGCTACGGAGACCCAGTACTTC. It is translated as CASSGDRGATETQYF.

The chain links TRBV19 to TRBJ1-2; D gene ambiguous. The CDR3 loop spans 13 amino acids. Germline values: CDR1 LNHDA, CDR2 SQIVND (reference sequence). Deletions cut 4 bases from V and 12 bases from J, with 18 bases between. CDR3 bases: TGTGCCAGTAGTAACGAGAGGCGGGTCCCCCACACCTTC. This encodes CASSNERRVPHTF.

This chain joins TRBV7-2 and TRBJ2-3, with 7 bases that match TRBD1. Trimming at V came to 2 bases and at J to 2 bases, leaving 10 bases not matched to a gene. The length of the CDR3 is 17 residues. Germline loops: CDR1 SGHTA, CDR2 FQGNSA. The CDR3 DNA reads TGTGCCAGCAGCTTACGGACAGGAACGGAGGCCACAGATACGCAGTATTTT. This sequence encodes CASSLRTGTEATDTQYF.

The CDR3 loop is CASSYPSGERSGEQYF. CDR3 coding DNA: TGTGCCAGCAGTTATCCCAGCGGCGAAAGGTCGGGGGAGCAGTACTTC. The rearrangement links TRBV6-6 to TRBJ2-7; possible D gene TRBD2, 5 bases. V was shortened by 3 bases and J by 7 bases, with 22 bases between the two germline ends. The germline gives CDR1 MNHNY, CDR2 SVGAGI (reference sequence). This CDR3 has 16 amino acids.

V and J are TRBV6-5 and TRBJ1-2, with 7 positions matching TRBD1. The germline V gene has CDR1 MNHEY and CDR2 SVGAGI. The V gene end was trimmed by 6 bases and the J gene end by 4 bases; junction bases not matched to a gene: 5. This CDR3 region has 13 residues. CDR3 DNA sequence: TGTGCCAGCAGAATGGGACAGTCCTATGGCTACACCTTC. The encoded protein is CASRMGQSYGYTF.

V usage is TRBV30 and J usage is TRBJ1-1; no clear D gene. This CDR3 region has 13 residues. Trimming took off 3 bases at V and 7 bases at J, with 15 bases between the two ends. Germline V gene data show CDR1 as GTSNPN and CDR2 as SVGIG (reference sequence). CDR3 in DNA: TGTGCCTGGAGATCCCCCGAGCCTTATGAAGCTTTCTTT. Its protein is CAWRSPEPYEAFF. Variable domain in full (rest from reference TRBV30 and TRBJ1-1): SQTIHQWPATLVQPVGSPLSLECTVEGTSNPNLYWYRQAAGRGLQLLFYSVGIGQISSEVPQNLSASRPQDRQFILSSKKLLLSDSGFYLCAWRSPEPYEAFFGQGTRLTVV.

CDR3 region: CASSYSSREDFF. Written as DNA, the CDR3 is TGTGCCAGCAGTTACTCATCTCGGGAGGACTTCTTT. V gene TRBV6-6 combines with J gene TRBJ1-1; D uncertain. Germline V gene lookup returns CDR1 MNHNY and CDR2 SVGAGI (reference sequence). The CDR3 is made up of 12 amino acids. Trimming removed 0 bases at V and 14 bases at J, with 13 bases between.

The chain joins TRBV7-9 to TRBJ1-4; 7 positions match TRBD1. The junction had 8 bases not matched to a gene; V was cut back by 5 bases and J by 8 bases. Per germline, CDR1 SEHNR and CDR2 FQNEAQ (reference sequence). This CDR3 is built from 14 residues. The CDR3 region has the DNA TGTGCCAGCAGCCGTGACAGGGCGTGGGAAAAACTGTTTTTT. The encoded protein is CASSRDRAWEKLFF.

CDR3 amino acids: CATRPRTGEETQYF. The CDR3, as DNA: TGTGCCACCAGACCCCGGACAGGGGAAGAGACCCAGTACTTC. This rearrangement joins TRBV15 to TRBJ2-5, with TRBD1 matching 9 bases. The V gene end was trimmed by 6 bases and the J gene end by 3 bases; junction bases not matched to a gene: 5. The CDR3 loop spans 14 amino acids. The germline V gene encodes CDR1 LNHNV and CDR2 YYDKDF (reference sequence).

The chain employs TRBV5-1 and TRBJ1-4; possible D gene TRBD1, 6 bases. Germline V CDR1 and CDR2: SGHRS, YFSETQ. V was pared by 4 bases and J by 3 bases, with 16 bases between. There are 16 residues in the CDR3. The CDR3 nucleotides are TGCGCCAGCAGCGCGACAACAGGGAAGCCTAATGAAAAACTGTTTTTT. Its protein is CASSATTGKPNEKLFF.

The V and J genes are TRBV9 and TRBJ1-1; 8 bases fit TRBD1. The CDR3 is 16 amino acids. CDR1 and CDR2 from the germline V gene are SGDLS and YYNGEE. V lost 4 bases to trimming and J lost 1 base; unmatched junction nucleotides: 9. The CDR3 loop is CASSSHRDRPNTEAFF. The DNA for the CDR3 is TGTGCCAGCAGCTCCCACCGGGACAGGCCGAACACTGAAGCTTTCTTT.

This clone was seen once. The CDR3 DNA reads TGCGCCAGCAGCCAAGATCCACTAGCGGGGGGGGTAGAGACCCAGTACTTC. Its translation: CASSQDPLAGGVETQYF. The rearrangement links TRBV4-1 to TRBJ2-5; TRBD2 aligns across 13 bases. Looked up from germline, CDR1 is MGHRA and CDR2 is YSYEKL. The CDR3 spans 17 residues. V gave up 0 bases and J gave up 4 bases; unmatched junction bases: 5.

The chain is built from TRBV7-3 and TRBJ1-1, with a weak D call TRBD1 (5 bases). The germline V gene encodes CDR1 SGHTA and CDR2 FQGTGA. Trimming left V 6 bases short and J 1 base short, with 12 bases between. This CDR3 region has 14 residues. This chain's CDR3 is CASSSNTGNTEAFF. CDR3 nucleotide sequence: TGTGCCAGCAGTTCAAACACAGGGAACACTGAAGCTTTCTTT.

This rearrangement joins TRBV2 to TRBJ1-1, with TRBD1 matching over 9 bases. From germline, CDR1 is SNHLY and CDR2 FYNNEI. V trimming: 5 bases; J trimming: 8 bases; junction bases outside the gene matches: 3. The CDR3 is 12 amino acids. Written as DNA, the CDR3 is TGTGCCAGCAGTTTAGGGACAGGGGAAGCTTTCTTT. Protein sequence: CASSLGTGEAFF.

The chain has TRBV19 and TRBJ1-3; unclear D gene. The CDR3 is made up of 15 amino acids. Trimming pared 8 bases from V and 0 bases from J, leaving 14 bases between. The germline gives CDR1 LNHDA, CDR2 SQIVND (reference sequence). The CDR3 loop is CASADTYSSGNTIYF. CDR3 nucleotides: TGTGCCAGTGCCGACACTTATAGCTCTGGAAACACCATATATTTT.

As to this clone: Other DNA sequences in the same sample also yield this CDR3. The rearrangement joins TRBV6-6 to TRBJ1-1; D is possibly TRBD1 (5 bases). The CDR3 contains 13 residues. In germline, CDR1 is MNHNY, CDR2 SVGAGI (reference sequence). The V end was cut by 0 bases, the J end by 4 bases, with 6 bases between. The CDR3 spells CASSYSGGTEAFF. As DNA, the CDR3 is TGTGCCAGCAGTTACTCGGGGGGCACTGAAGCTTTCTTT.

The chain has TRBV2 and TRBJ1-1, with a tentative D call TRBD1 (5 bases). Germline CDR1 reads SNHLY; CDR2 reads FYNNEI. CDR3 length: 12 amino acids. The V and J ends lost 4 bases and 4 bases respectively, with 7 bases between them. CDR3 region: CASSAQGTEAFF. In DNA, the CDR3 is TGTGCCAGCAGTGCGCAGGGCACTGAAGCTTTCTTT.

With respect to this clone: The same CDR3 also results from other DNA sequences found in this sample. CDR3 in DNA: TGTGCCAGCAGCTTTCAGGGGAACACTGAAGCTTTCTTT. Protein: CASSFQGNTEAFF. V and J are TRBV7-9 and TRBJ1-1, with D possibly being TRBD1 (5 bases). V shed 3 bases and J shed 1 base, with 6 bases lying between them. The V gene's germline CDR1 is SEHNR and CDR2 FQNEAQ (reference sequence). This CDR3 region has 13 residues.

The chain combines TRBV7-9 with TRBJ2-3; weak D call: TRBD1 (5 bases). CDR3 length: 14 amino acids. The V end was cut by 3 bases, the J end by 6 bases, with 13 bases between. Germline V lookup: CDR1 SEHNR, CDR2 FQNEAQ (reference sequence). The CDR3 DNA reads TGTGCCAGCAGCTTCTTACTGCAGGGTGATACGCAGTATTTT. Translating it yields CASSFLLQGDTQYF.

This chain uses TRBV11-3 with TRBJ2-7; 7 bases line up with TRBD1. V lost 4 bases to trimming and J lost 2 bases; unmatched junction nucleotides: 11. The CDR3 runs 16 residues. Germline CDR1 and CDR2: SGHNT and YENEEA. This chain's CDR3 is CASSSITGETTYEQYF. CDR3 coding DNA: TGTGCCAGCAGCTCCATAACAGGGGAAACCACCTACGAGCAGTACTTC. Using reference TRBV11-3 and TRBJ2-7 for the parts outside the CDR3, the full variable domain is EAGVVQSPRYKIIEKKQPVAFWCNPISGHNTLYWYLQNLGQGPELLIRYENEEAVDDSQLPKDRFSAERLKGVDSTLKIQPAELGDSAVYLCASSSITGETTYEQYFGPGTRLTVT.

This clone was picked up one time. V gene TRBV2 combines with J gene TRBJ2-7; 10 bases are shared with TRBD1. The germline V gene has CDR1 SNHLY and CDR2 FYNNEI. CDR3 length: 15 amino acids. Germline trimming cut 6 bases from V and 3 bases from J; bases unmatched to any gene: 8. The CDR3 loop reads CASRGGGQGSYEQYF. The CDR3 DNA sequence: TGTGCCAGCAGAGGGGGGGGACAGGGGAGCTACGAGCAGTACTTC. The full variable domain, completed using reference TRBV2 and TRBJ2-7, is EPEVTQTPSHQVTQMGQEVILRCVPISNHLYFYWYRQILGQKVEFLVSFYNNEISEKSEIFDDQFSVERPDGSNFTLKIRSTKLEDSAMYFCASRGGGQGSYEQYFGPGTRLTVT.

The gene calls are TRBV10-1 and TRBJ1-1, with no clear D. The V gene's germline CDR1 is WNHNN and CDR2 SYGVQD (reference sequence). The CDR3 has 13 residues. Trimming cost V 2 bases and J 0 bases, with 4 bases left between them. This CDR3 reads CASSEGLNTEAFF. In DNA, the CDR3 is TGCGCCAGCAGTGAGGGCTTGAACACTGAAGCTTTCTTT.

The chain carries TRBV9 and TRBJ2-5; 8 bases fit TRBD2. There are 18 residues in the CDR3. Germline CDR1 reads SGDLS; CDR2 reads YYNGEE. Trimming removed 3 bases from V and 4 bases from J; junction bases left unmatched: 17. CDR3 loop: CASSAQPPDGGARETQYF. The CDR3 region has the DNA TGTGCCAGCAGCGCGCAGCCCCCGGACGGGGGGGCCCGAGAGACCCAGTACTTC.

The V and J genes are TRBV2 and TRBJ2-1, with 9 bases lining up with TRBD1. Germline V gene sequence: CDR1 SNHLY, CDR2 FYNNEI. Losses at the gene ends were 8 bases for V and 7 bases for J; bases not matched to a gene: 9. CDR3 size: 14 residues. In DNA form, the CDR3 reads TGTGCCAGCTTAATCCGGGACAGGGTAAATGAGCAGTTCTTC. Protein sequence: CASLIRDRVNEQFF.

V is TRBV5-1 and J is TRBJ2-2; TRBD1 aligns across 7 bases. Trimming removed 6 bases from V and 5 bases from J; junction bases left unmatched: 7. The CDR3 extends over 14 amino acids. Germline CDR1 reads SGHRS; CDR2 reads YFSETQ. CDR3 loop: CASTTEGATGELFF. The CDR3 DNA follows: TGCGCCAGCACGACCGAGGGGGCTACCGGGGAGCTGTTTTTT.

The chain is built from TRBV7-9 and TRBJ1-3, with D perhaps TRBD1 (6 bases). The CDR3 runs to 14 residues. V was shortened by 1 base and J by 3 bases, with 7 bases between the two germline ends. CDR1 is SEHNR, CDR2 FQNEAQ, per germline (reference sequence). The CDR3, as DNA: TGTGCCAGCAGCTTAGGGGGGCTTGGAAACACCATATATTTT. It translates to CASSLGGLGNTIYF.

The rearrangement links TRBV5-1 to TRBJ1-2, with 8 bases fitting TRBD1. The CDR3 contains 18 residues. V shed 2 bases, J shed 1 base, and the junction held 13 bases outside the gene matches. Germline V gene data show CDR1 as SGHRS and CDR2 as YFSETQ. The CDR3 DNA reads as TGCGCCAGCAGCTTTACGGACAGGGAGTTCGGTCTTAACTATGGCTACACCTTC. Its translation: CASSFTDREFGLNYGYTF.

The chain is built from TRBV6-5 and TRBJ1-3; D unclear. The CDR3 spans 16 residues. Germline CDR1 is MNHEY and CDR2 is SVGAGI. The V gene lost 0 bases and the J gene lost 3 bases, with 12 bases spanning the gap. For the CDR3, the DNA is TGTGCCAGCAGTTACTCCTACCGGAGTAGTGGAAACACCATATATTTT. Amino acid sequence: CASSYSYRSSGNTIYF.

The rearrangement joins TRBV30 to TRBJ1-6; no clear D gene. Trimming took off 0 bases at V and 1 base at J, with 7 bases between the two ends. The CDR3 sequence is 15 residues long. CDR1 is GTSNPN and CDR2 is SVGIG in the germline V gene (reference sequence). The CDR3 DNA is TGTGCCTGGAGTGTGCCGGGGTCCTATAATTCACCCCTCCACTTT. Protein product: CAWSVPGSYNSPLHF.

V and J are TRBV6-4 and TRBJ2-2; D is unclear. The V gene's germline CDR1 is MRHNA and CDR2 SNTAGT. The CDR3 has 14 residues. V lost 0 bases to trimming and J lost 3 bases, with 5 bases between them. In nucleotides, the CDR3 is TGTGCCAGCAGTGACTCCACGGACACCGGGGAGCTGTTTTTT. Its translation: CASSDSTDTGELFF.